These T cell receptor beta chains were read from a single sample in a study of CD8 T cells in ankylosing spondylitis. TCRdb reprocessed the 5' RACE reads with MiXCR, giving one entry per CDR3 protein. This sample has fewer than 550,000 distinct CDR3 sequences; approximately 5.3% occur once, and the top ten carry 3% to 4%. The sequenced sample was blood, either unsorted or a sorted T cell fraction (not recorded which). Receptors originate from a male donor with ankylosing spondylitis. The CDR3 runs from the conserved cysteine through the conserved F or W. D genes are given only for firm matches. Clone sizes are given selectively: once, few, many, or a class where the clone is expanded.

cdr3_aa	cdr3_nt	d_call	cdr3_length	clone_size	v_call	j_call
CASSRSGSTFSGNTIYF	TGTGCCAGCAGTCGAAGCGGATCAACCTTCTCTGGAAACACCATATATTTT	-	17	many	TRBV6-1	TRBJ1-3
CASSLGIGVSQPQHF	TGTGCCAGCAGCTTAGGGATAGGGGTCAGTCAGCCCCAGCATTTT	-	15	few	TRBV7-2	TRBJ1-5
CSVKPGGDEQFF	TGCAGCGTCAAACCAGGGGGCGATGAGCAGTTCTTC	TRBD1	12	many	TRBV29-1	TRBJ2-1
CSAPDSLSTDTQYF	TGCAGTGCACCGGACTCCCTTAGCACAGATACGCAGTATTTT	-	14	many	TRBV20-1	TRBJ2-3
CATSSLYLQETQYF	TGTGCCACCAGCAGTCTCTATCTACAAGAGACCCAGTACTTC	-	14	few	TRBV15	TRBJ2-5
CSARVSSPSPQSSYNEQFF	TGCAGTGCTAGGGTCTCCTCCCCTTCCCCCCAAAGCTCCTACAATGAGCAGTTCTTC	-	19	few	TRBV20-1	TRBJ2-1
CASSYGQINTEAFF	TGTGCCAGCAGTTACGGGCAGATAAACACTGAAGCTTTCTTT	-	14	many	TRBV6-5	TRBJ1-1
CASSPYSGYNEQFF	TGCGCCAGCAGCCCCTATTCGGGGTACAATGAGCAGTTCTTC	-	14	many	TRBV4-3	TRBJ2-1
CASSVRGTGNTIYF	TGTGCCAGCAGCGTAAGGGGAACTGGAAACACCATATATTTT	-	14	many	TRBV9	TRBJ1-3
CASSLAGGEFRYEQFF	TGTGCCAGCAGCCTAGCGGGAGGGGAGTTTAGGTATGAGCAGTTCTTC	TRBD2	16	many	TRBV7-9	TRBJ2-1
CASSLVGGAVVNEQFF	TGTGCCAGCAGCTTAGTCGGGGGGGCCGTCGTCAATGAGCAGTTCTTC	TRBD2	16	-	TRBV11-1	TRBJ2-1
CASSRRHEQFF	TGTGCCAGCAGCCGACGCCATGAGCAGTTCTTC	-	11	-	TRBV7-6	TRBJ2-1
CASSTDRGRQETQYF	TGTGCCAGCAGCACGGACAGGGGACGCCAAGAGACCCAGTACTTC	TRBD1	15	many	TRBV6-2/TRBV6-3	TRBJ2-5
CASNSGLAEQETQYF	TGCGCCAGCAACTCGGGACTAGCGGAGCAAGAGACCCAGTACTTC	TRBD2	15	few	TRBV5-1	TRBJ2-5
CASTPTAMNTEAFF	TGTGCCAGCACCCCGACAGCGATGAACACTGAAGCTTTCTTT	-	14	many	TRBV27	TRBJ1-1
CSARVASGPGETQYF	TGCAGTGCTAGAGTGGCTAGCGGTCCCGGGGAGACCCAGTACTTC	TRBD2	15	-	TRBV20-1	TRBJ2-5
CASSPWAATEAFF	TGTGCCAGCAGTCCCTGGGCGGCGACTGAAGCTTTCTTT	-	13	many	TRBV6-6	TRBJ1-1
CASSPSASGGPVTYNEQFF	TGCGCCAGCAGCCCCTCGGCTAGCGGGGGGCCCGTAACCTACAATGAGCAGTTCTTC	TRBD2	19	few	TRBV4-3	TRBJ2-1
CSARVLSANYGYTF	TGCAGTGCTAGAGTTCTCTCCGCTAACTATGGCTACACCTTC	-	14	many	TRBV20-1	TRBJ1-2
CSVEKQGRNEQYF	TGCAGCGTTGAAAAACAGGGACGAAACGAGCAGTACTTC	-	13	many	TRBV29-1	TRBJ2-7
CSVARDRVYEQYF	TGCAGCGTTGCCCGGGACAGGGTCTACGAGCAGTACTTC	TRBD1	13	many	TRBV29-1	TRBJ2-7
CAISSFTSGRVSYEQYF	TGTGCCATCAGTTCCTTTACTAGCGGGAGAGTCTCCTACGAGCAGTACTTC	TRBD2	17	-	TRBV10-3	TRBJ2-7
CASRRLDTEAFF	TGTGCCAGCAGACGCCTTGACACTGAAGCTTTCTTT	-	12	many	TRBV28	TRBJ1-1
CASSEEYSTDTQYF	TGTGCCAGCAGTGAGGAATATAGCACAGATACGCAGTATTTT	-	14	-	TRBV25-1	TRBJ2-3
CASSSGVIATNEKLFF	TGCGCCAGCAGCTCGGGCGTCATTGCAACTAATGAAAAACTGTTTTTT	-	16	-	TRBV5-1	TRBJ1-4
CSVVRDRFYEQYF	TGCAGCGTCGTTCGGGACCGTTTTTACGAGCAGTACTTC	-	13	many	TRBV29-1	TRBJ2-7
CASSQALRGSFYEQYF	TGTGCCAGCAGCCAAGCCCTCAGGGGGTCCTTCTACGAGCAGTACTTC	TRBD1	16	few	TRBV4-2	TRBJ2-7
CASSAYRVGSGNTIYF	TGCGCCAGCAGCGCCTACAGGGTCGGCTCTGGAAACACCATATATTTT	-	16	many	TRBV5-1	TRBJ1-3
CASSLGYGRNTDTQYF	TGTGCCAGCAGTTTAGGTTATGGTAGGAACACAGATACGCAGTATTTT	-	16	many	TRBV28	TRBJ2-3
CASSPGPYRGENIQYF	TGTGCCAGCTCCCCTGGCCCCTACAGGGGAGAAAACATTCAGTACTTC	TRBD1	16	few	TRBV6-1	TRBJ2-4
CASSLAEGDTQYF	TGTGCCAGCAGTTTAGCTGAAGGGGATACGCAGTATTTT	-	13	many	TRBV7-9	TRBJ2-3
CASSTTGTGGTDTQYF	TGCGCCAGCAGCACGACCGGGACAGGGGGCACAGATACGCAGTATTTT	TRBD1	16	-	TRBV5-1	TRBJ2-3
CASSLAQRGLNQPQHF	TGTGCCAGCAGCTTAGCGCAAAGGGGTCTCAATCAGCCCCAGCATTTT	-	16	many	TRBV7-8	TRBJ1-5
CASSLSFGLLNEKLFF	TGCGCCAGCAGCTTGAGCTTTGGTCTGCTTAATGAAAAACTGTTTTTT	-	16	many	TRBV5-1	TRBJ1-4
CASTVALGELFF	TGCGCCAGCACCGTTGCCCTGGGGGAGCTGTTTTTT	-	12	many	TRBV5-1	TRBJ2-2
CASSLRQNSGNTIYF	TGTGCCAGCAGCTTGAGGCAAAACTCTGGAAACACCATATATTTT	-	15	many	TRBV7-9	TRBJ1-3
CASSSRDRSDTQYF	TGCGCCAGCAGCTCCCGGGACAGGTCAGATACGCAGTATTTT	TRBD1	14	many	TRBV5-1	TRBJ2-3
CASSVGRTGWETQYF	TGTGCCAGCAGCGTGGGCCGGACAGGGTGGGAGACCCAGTACTTC	TRBD1	15	many	TRBV7-8	TRBJ2-5
CASSQDLFDFNEQFF	TGTGCCAGCAGCCAAGATTTATTCGATTTCAATGAGCAGTTCTTC	-	15	many	TRBV4-2	TRBJ2-1
CASSPGLAGGMAKNIQYF	TGTGCCAGCAGCCCTGGACTAGCGGGGGGCATGGCCAAAAACATTCAGTACTTC	TRBD2	18	-	TRBV11-2	TRBJ2-4
CASRGGQGTEAFF	TGTGCCAGCAGGGGGGGGCAGGGCACTGAAGCTTTCTTT	-	13	many	TRBV6-2/TRBV6-3	TRBJ1-1
CASSWPPGQTNTGELFF	TGTGCCAGCAGTTGGCCACCGGGACAGACGAACACCGGGGAGCTGTTTTTT	TRBD1	17	many	TRBV28	TRBJ2-2
CASSSGGGPPQYF	TGCGCCAGCAGCTCGGGAGGAGGGCCGCCGCAGTATTTT	TRBD2	13	many	TRBV5-1	TRBJ2-3
CASSLATPMGGELFF	TGTGCCAGCAGCTTGGCCACCCCCATGGGCGGGGAGCTGTTTTTT	-	15	-	TRBV5-6	TRBJ2-2
CASSPDRGDGNEQFF	TGCGCCAGCAGCCCGGACAGGGGGGACGGCAATGAGCAGTTCTTC	TRBD1	15	-	TRBV5-1	TRBJ2-1
CASRPGVGGETEAFF	TGTGCCAGCAGGCCAGGGGTAGGCGGAGAGACTGAAGCTTTCTTT	-	15	many	TRBV27	TRBJ1-1
CASSPSSTSTDTQYF	TGTGCCAGCAGCCCTTCCTCGACTAGCACAGATACGCAGTATTTT	-	15	many	TRBV7-2	TRBJ2-3
CASSLNRAGNTIYF	TGTGCCAGCAGTTTGAACAGGGCTGGAAACACCATATATTTT	-	14	many	TRBV12-3/TRBV12-4	TRBJ1-3
CSVVNLRNTEAFF	TGCAGCGTTGTTAACTTAAGGAACACTGAAGCTTTCTTT	-	13	many	TRBV29-1	TRBJ1-1
CASSLEGQTMNTEAFF	TGTGCCAGTAGTCTCGAGGGACAGACCATGAACACTGAAGCTTTCTTT	TRBD1	16	-	TRBV19	TRBJ1-1
CSARDRRGQRGYNEQFF	TGCAGTGCCAGAGATAGACGTGGTCAGCGGGGCTACAATGAGCAGTTCTTC	TRBD2	17	many	TRBV20-1	TRBJ2-1
CASSWIPNTGELFF	TGCGCCAGCAGCTGGATACCGAACACCGGGGAGCTGTTTTTT	-	14	many	TRBV5-1	TRBJ2-2
CASSQGSWNEQFF	TGCGCCAGCAGCCAAGGCAGTTGGAATGAGCAGTTCTTC	-	13	many	TRBV4-1	TRBJ2-1
CASSPAGTAPYEQYF	TGTGCCAGCTCCCCTGCGGGGACAGCTCCCTACGAGCAGTACTTC	-	15	-	TRBV28	TRBJ2-7
CASGSSSSYNSPLHF	TGTGCTAGTGGCTCATCGAGCTCCTATAATTCACCCCTCCACTTT	-	15	many	TRBV12-5	TRBJ1-6